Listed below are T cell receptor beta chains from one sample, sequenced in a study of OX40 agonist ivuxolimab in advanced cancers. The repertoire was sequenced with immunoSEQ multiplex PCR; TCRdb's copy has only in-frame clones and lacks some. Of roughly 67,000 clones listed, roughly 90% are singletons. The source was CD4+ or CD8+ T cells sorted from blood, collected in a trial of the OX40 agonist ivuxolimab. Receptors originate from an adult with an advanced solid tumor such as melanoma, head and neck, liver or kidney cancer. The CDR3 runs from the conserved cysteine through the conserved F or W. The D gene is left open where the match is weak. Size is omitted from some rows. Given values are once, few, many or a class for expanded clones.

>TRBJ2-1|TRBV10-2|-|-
CASSEFGAYNEQFF
TGCGCCAGCAGTGAGTTTGGAGCCTACAATGAGCAGTTCTTC
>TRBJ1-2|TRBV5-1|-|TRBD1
CASSLAPGQGSYGYTF
TGCGCCAGCAGCTTGGCCCCGGGACAGGGGTCCTATGGCTACACCTTC
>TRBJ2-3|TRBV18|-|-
CASSPNLEPSATQYF
TGTGCCAGCTCACCCAATCTGGAACCTAGCGCTACGCAGTATTTT
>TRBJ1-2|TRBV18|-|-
CASSPTQAFYGYTF
TGTGCCAGCTCACCAACACAGGCGTTCTATGGCTACACCTTC
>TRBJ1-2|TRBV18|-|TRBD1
CASSPRGQGDGYTF
TGTGCCAGCTCACCCAGGGGACAGGGTGACGGCTACACCTTC
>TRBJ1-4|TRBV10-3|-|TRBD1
CAISPGQGREKLFF
TGTGCCATCAGTCCGGGACAGGGGCGTGAAAAACTGTTTTTT
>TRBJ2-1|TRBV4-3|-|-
CASSQMTLSNEQFF
TGCGCCAGCAGCCAAATGACCCTCTCCAATGAGCAGTTCTTC
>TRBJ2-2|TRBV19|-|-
CASSIRGNTGELFF
TGTGCCAGTAGTATACGGGGGAACACCGGGGAGCTGTTTTTT
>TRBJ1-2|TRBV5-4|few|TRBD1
CASSEGTGGGYTF
TGTGCCAGCAGCGAGGGGACAGGCGGTGGCTACACCTTC
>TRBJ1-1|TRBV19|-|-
CASSPGQQAFF
TGTGCCAGTAGTCCGGGACAACAAGCTTTCTTT
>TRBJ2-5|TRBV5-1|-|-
CASSLDRNRPQYF
TGCGCCAGCAGCTTGGACAGGAATCGTCCCCAGTACTTC